This entry concerns a single TCR beta chain. The source of the sample is a study of T cell changes during pregnancy in multiple sclerosis. Germline-derived CDR1 and CDR2 are DFQATT and SNEGSKA (reference sequence). The length of the CDR3 is 11 residues. V was shortened by 3 bases and J by 5 bases, with 7 bases between the two germline ends. Generated by immunoSEQ multiplex PCR, the TCRdb table keeps only in-frame clones and is missing some. Of under 60,000 clones in the sample, 85% to 95% were seen once. The chain has TRBV20-1 and TRBJ1-1; D is unclear. The sample consisted of CD4+ T cells from peripheral blood mononuclear cells, taken in the third trimester of pregnancy. The TCR comes from a female donor with multiple sclerosis, enrolled in a pregnancy study. This CDR3 reads CSASRGTEAFF. The CDR3 coding sequence is TGCAGTGCTAGTCGAGGGACTGAAGCTTTCTTT.